This T cell receptor beta chain was captured in a study of blood T cell repertoires in COVID-19. The overall study: Material from acute and convalescent COVID-19 was sourced from the United States, Italy and Spain.

The CDR3 contains 15 residues. Looked up from germline, CDR1 is SGHVS and CDR2 is FNYEAQ. V shed 2 bases and J 9 bases; nucleotides not matched to a gene: 10. Seattle cases were enrolled at active infection and followed longitudinally. In the original workflow: Nucleated cell counts were estimated from reference gene primer amplification. Assay: immunoSEQ multiplex PCR; the TCRdb copy retains only in-frame clones and omits some. For V, J and clone size, that table is used; D and trimming come from the DNA. The data contain approximately 160,000 clones, around 87% of them singletons. The TCR comes from a man aged 60 to 75 with COVID-19, enrolled during active disease. Sequences were obtained from peripheral blood. The chain has TRBV7-6 and TRBJ2-1; TRBD2 aligns across 7 bases. Here the CDR3 reads CASSLTVPPGGEQFF. The DNA for the CDR3 is TGTGCCAGCAGCTTAACTGTCCCGCCGGGGGGTGAGCAGTTCTTC.